This TCR beta chain emerged from a study of cytomegalovirus exposure and HLA in healthy donors. Study-level background: Of all 370 or so donors who were genotyped, about 84% belonged to the Caucasian-associated ancestry cluster.

The PCR contained 60 Vbeta and 13 Jbeta primers. Sequencing was performed with immunoSEQ multiplex PCR; in TCRdb, only in-frame clones are kept and a portion is missing. The table shows roughly 120,000 clones, with approximately 76% occurring only once. This CDR3 region has 12 residues. Germline CDR1 and CDR2: MNHEY and SMNVEV (reference sequence). V dropped 6 bases and J dropped 7 bases, with 9 bases sitting between them. This clone occurred once. The sequenced sample was PBMCs. This sequence was found in a man aged 50 to 60 in good health and CMV-seropositive. The chain has TRBV27 and TRBJ2-2; TRBD2 is a possible D gene (6 bases). CDR3 in DNA: TGTGCCAGCAGCCTAGCGTTCGGGGAGCTGTTTTTT. Protein product: CASSLAFGELFF.